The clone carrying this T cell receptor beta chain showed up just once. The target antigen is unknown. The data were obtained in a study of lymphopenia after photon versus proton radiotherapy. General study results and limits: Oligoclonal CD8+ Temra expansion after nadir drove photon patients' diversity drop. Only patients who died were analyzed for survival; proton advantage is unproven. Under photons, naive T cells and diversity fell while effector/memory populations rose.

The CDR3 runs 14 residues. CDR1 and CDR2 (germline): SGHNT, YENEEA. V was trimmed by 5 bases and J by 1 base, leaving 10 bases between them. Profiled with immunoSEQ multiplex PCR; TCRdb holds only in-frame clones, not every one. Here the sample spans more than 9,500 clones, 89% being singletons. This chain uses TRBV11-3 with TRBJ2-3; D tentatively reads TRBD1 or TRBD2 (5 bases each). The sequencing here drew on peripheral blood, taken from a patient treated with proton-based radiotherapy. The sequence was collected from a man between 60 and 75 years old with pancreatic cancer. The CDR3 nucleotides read TGTGCCAGCAGCCGGGACCGGGGCACAGATACGCAGTATTTT. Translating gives CASSRDRGTDTQYF.